A selection of T cell receptor beta chains follows, all from one sample in a study of cytomegalovirus exposure and HLA in healthy donors. Repertoires were generated with immunoSEQ multiplex PCR, while TCRdb's copy carries only in-frame clones and drops some. The data contain over 95,000 clones, 74% of them singletons. Sequencing was performed on PBMCs. The receptors were sampled from a human donor in good health. CDR3s include the opening cysteine and the closing phenylalanine or tryptophan. Fields, in order: clone size, J gene, V gene, D gene, CDR3 protein, CDR3 DNA. The D gene is left open where the match is weak. Size is stated for part of the rows, as once, few or many counts, or as a class when the clone is expanded.

once	TRBJ1-3	TRBV5-6	TRBD1	CASSIPGQGSGNTIYF	TGTGCCAGCAGCATCCCGGGACAGGGGTCTGGAAACACCATATATTTT
.	TRBJ2-7	TRBV6-1	.	CASSEVGQGLTEQYF	TGTGCCAGCAGTGAAGTAGGTCAGGGTTTGACCGAGCAGTACTTC
few	TRBJ1-4	TRBV2	.	CASSEVRGGNEKLFF	TGTGCCAGCAGTGAAGTGCGGGGAGGCAATGAAAAACTGTTTTTT
few	TRBJ1-6	TRBV7-2	TRBD1	CASSPRTGYNSPLHF	TGTGCCAGCAGCCCCCGGACAGGGTACAATTCACCCCTCCACTTT
once	TRBJ1-3	TRBV28	TRBD1	CASSFRDRGNTIYF	TGTGCCAGCAGTTTTCGGGACAGGGGAAACACCATATATTTT
.	TRBJ2-7	TRBV7-9	TRBD1	CASSLNTGAFEQYF	TGTGCCAGCAGCTTAAATACAGGGGCGTTCGAGCAGTACTTC
few	TRBJ2-2	TRBV6-1	TRBD1	CASSLGQGTGELFF	TGTGCCAGCAGTTTGGGACAGGGGACCGGGGAGCTGTTTTTT
.	TRBJ1-1	TRBV9	.	CASSRDIYTEAFF	TGTGCCAGCAGCAGGGACATTTACACTGAAGCTTTCTTT
.	TRBJ1-3	TRBV10-3	TRBD1	CAIRSDRGSGNTIYF	TGTGCCATCAGAAGCGACAGGGGCTCTGGAAACACCATATATTTT
.	TRBJ2-5	TRBV6-1	.	CASSVLASTETQYF	TGTGCCAGCAGCGTCCTAGCGTCGACGGAGACCCAGTACTTC
.	TRBJ1-5	TRBV5-8	.	CASSLVGGLGPQPQHF	TGTGCCAGCAGCTTGGTCGGGGGGCTTGGTCCTCAGCCCCAGCATTTT
.	TRBJ1-3	TRBV5-1	.	CASSIAGGNTIYF	TGCGCCAGCAGCATCGCAGGTGGAAACACCATATATTTT
once	TRBJ1-2	TRBV5-1	.	CASSLIGQDYGYTF	TGCGCCAGCAGTTTGATCGGACAAGACTATGGCTACACCTTC
.	TRBJ1-2	TRBV28	.	CASSSTSGGEWVGYTF	TGTGCCAGCAGTTCTACCAGCGGGGGCGAGTGGGTTGGCTACACCTTC
.	TRBJ1-1	TRBV5-1	.	CASSLDVSTEAFF	TGCGCCAGCAGCTTGGACGTGAGTACTGAAGCTTTCTTT
.	TRBJ2-7	TRBV4-1	TRBD1	CASSQSSGTGGPYEQYF	TGCGCCAGCAGCCAATCCTCCGGGACAGGGGGCCCCTACGAGCAGTACTTC
.	TRBJ2-3	TRBV15	.	CATSRDLAVSTDTQYF	TGTGCCACCAGCAGAGACTTAGCGGTTAGCACAGATACGCAGTATTTT
.	TRBJ1-2	TRBV9	.	CASSVEGSVYGYTF	TGTGCCAGCAGCGTAGAAGGGAGTGTCTATGGCTACACCTTC
.	TRBJ2-1	TRBV2	.	CASSRTGDEQFF	TGTGCCAGCAGTAGAACGGGAGATGAGCAGTTCTTC
.	TRBJ2-4	TRBV9	TRBD1	CASSVQQGGIQYF	TGTGCCAGCAGCGTACAACAGGGGGGCATTCAGTACTTC
.	TRBJ2-1	TRBV18	.	CASSSAGSVEQFF	TGTGCCAGCTCATCTGCAGGGTCAGTTGAGCAGTTCTTC
.	TRBJ1-1	TRBV7-9	.	CSSIAWDSMNTEAFF	TGTTCCAGCATCGCCTGGGACTCGATGAACACTGAAGCTTTCTTT
.	TRBJ2-1	TRBV13	TRBD2	CASSFLTSGRGNEQFF	TGTGCCAGCAGCTTCTTGACTAGCGGGAGGGGTAATGAGCAGTTCTTC